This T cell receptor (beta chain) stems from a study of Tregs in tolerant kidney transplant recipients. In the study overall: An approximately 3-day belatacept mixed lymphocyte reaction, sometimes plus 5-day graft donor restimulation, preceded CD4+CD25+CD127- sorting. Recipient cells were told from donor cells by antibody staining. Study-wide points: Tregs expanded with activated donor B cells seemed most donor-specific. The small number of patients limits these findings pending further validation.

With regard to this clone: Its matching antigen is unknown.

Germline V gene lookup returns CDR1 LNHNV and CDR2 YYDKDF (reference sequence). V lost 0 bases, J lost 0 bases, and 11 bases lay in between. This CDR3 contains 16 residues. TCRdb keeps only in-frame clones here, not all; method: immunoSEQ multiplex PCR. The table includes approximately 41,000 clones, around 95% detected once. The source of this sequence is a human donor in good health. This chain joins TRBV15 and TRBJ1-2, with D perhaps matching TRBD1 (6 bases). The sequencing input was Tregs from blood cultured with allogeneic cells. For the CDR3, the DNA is TGTGCCACCAGCAGAGATCGCAGGGGACCTAACTATGGCTACACCTTC. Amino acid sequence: CATSRDRRGPNYGYTF.